One sample yielded the 5 T cell receptor beta chains listed below, sequenced in a study of cytomegalovirus exposure and HLA in healthy donors. 13 Jbeta primers and 60 Vbeta primers were used for the PCR. Sequencing used immunoSEQ multiplex PCR; TCRdb keeps in-frame clones, though not all of them. Counted here are roughly 110,000 clones, around 79% occurring once; the ten biggest clones make up 3.6%. Sequencing input: PBMCs. The receptors here all came from a man aged 60 to 75 in good health and CMV-seronegative.

The chain carries TRBV4-1 and TRBJ1-1, with TRBD1 identical over 7 bases. CDR1 MGHRA and CDR2 YSYEKL come from the germline V gene. V was pared by 5 bases and J by 10 bases, with 13 bases of the junction left unmatched. The CDR3 length is 14 residues. CDR3 nucleotides: TGCGCCAGCAGCTCTGGGACAGTGACCCCTCGAGCTTTCTTT. Its protein is CASSSGTVTPRAFF.

The rearrangement uses TRBV19 and TRBJ2-1; D might be TRBD1 (6 bases). Deletions cut 0 bases from V and 3 bases from J, with 12 bases between. CDR1 and CDR2 from the germline V gene are LNHDA and SQIVND (reference sequence). The CDR3 runs 16 residues. The CDR3 region is CASSIEGQGIYNEQFF. For the CDR3, the DNA is TGTGCCAGTAGTATAGAGGGGCAGGGGATCTACAATGAGCAGTTCTTC.

This clone was recorded only once. The CDR3 DNA sequence: TGTGCCAGCAGCTTAGAAGCCGGGAACGAGCAGTACTTC. It codes for CASSLEAGNEQYF. The J gene is TRBJ2-7, the V gene TRBV7-9, with D possibly matching TRBD2 (5 bases). CDR1 and CDR2 from the germline V gene are SEHNR and FQNEAQ (reference sequence). V lost 1 base to trimming and J lost 5 bases, with 9 bases between them. CDR3 length: 13 amino acids.

This clone was seen once. The chain uses TRBV5-1 and TRBJ1-1; 9 positions match TRBD1. Trimming cost V 6 bases and J 1 base; bases outside gene matches: 10. The germline CDR1 and CDR2 sequences are SGHRS and YFSETQ. This CDR3 is 16 amino acids long. The CDR3 DNA is TGCGCCAGCACCGCCCGTACAGGGGGCCCGAACACTGAAGCTTTCTTT. Translating gives CASTARTGGPNTEAFF.

The chain combines TRBV12-5 with TRBJ1-5, with TRBD1 matching 10 bases. The V segment lost 0 bases and the J segment 4 bases; nucleotides outside the gene matches: 6. The CDR3 consists of 17 residues. Germline V gene lookup returns CDR1 LGHNT and CDR2 FRNRAP. CDR3 region: CASGLVGAGQGNQPQHF. DNA for the CDR3: TGTGCTAGTGGTTTGGTAGGGGCGGGACAGGGGAATCAGCCCCAGCATTTT.